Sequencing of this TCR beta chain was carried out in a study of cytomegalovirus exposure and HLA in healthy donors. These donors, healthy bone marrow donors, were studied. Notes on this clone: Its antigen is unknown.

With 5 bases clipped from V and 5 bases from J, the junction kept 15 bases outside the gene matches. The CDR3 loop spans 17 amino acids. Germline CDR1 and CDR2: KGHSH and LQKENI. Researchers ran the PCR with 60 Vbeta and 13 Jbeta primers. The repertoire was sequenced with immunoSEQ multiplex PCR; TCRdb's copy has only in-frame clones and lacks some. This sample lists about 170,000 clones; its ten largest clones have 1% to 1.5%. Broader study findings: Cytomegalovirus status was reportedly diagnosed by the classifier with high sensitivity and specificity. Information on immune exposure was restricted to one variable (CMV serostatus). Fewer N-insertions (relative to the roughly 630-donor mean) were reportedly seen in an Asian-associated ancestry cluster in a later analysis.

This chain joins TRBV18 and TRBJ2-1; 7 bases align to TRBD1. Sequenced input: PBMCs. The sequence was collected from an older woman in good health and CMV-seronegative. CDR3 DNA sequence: TGTGCCAGCTCATCAGGCTTTCCGGGACAGATAAACAATGAGCAGTTCTTC. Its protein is CASSSGFPGQINNEQFF.